Below, 18 T cell receptor beta chains from the same sample are listed, as sequenced in a study of cytomegalovirus exposure and HLA in healthy donors. The PCR made use of 60 Vbeta and 13 Jbeta primers. Produced via immunoSEQ multiplex PCR; TCRdb's table is partial and in-frame only. Among 150,000 to 200,000 clones listed, around 76% were seen once. Material: PBMCs. The receptors derive from a young man in good health and CMV-seronegative.

The chain employs TRBV29-1 and TRBJ2-7; D is perhaps TRBD1 (6 bases). The germline V gene encodes CDR1 SQVTM and CDR2 ANQGSEA. The CDR3 runs to 12 residues. V was cut by 7 bases and J by 4 bases, with 14 bases left in between. CDR3 in DNA: TGCAGCGGCAGGGGCGCAGCATACGAGCAGTACTTC. Its protein is CSGRGAAYEQYF.

The chain employs TRBV7-9 and TRBJ2-5; 11 bases match TRBD1. V dropped 3 bases and J dropped 3; count of bases not matched to a gene: 6. Per germline, CDR1 SEHNR and CDR2 FQNEAQ (reference sequence). The CDR3 covers 16 residues. The CDR3 nucleotides read TGTGCCAGCAGCTTTTCCTGGGACAGGGGGAAAGAGACCCAGTACTTC. Translation: CASSFSWDRGKETQYF.

The genes are TRBV19 and TRBJ1-5, with 7 bases lining up with TRBD1. The CDR3 contains 14 residues. Germline V lookup: CDR1 LNHDA, CDR2 SQIVND (reference sequence). Trimming cost V 7 bases and J 6 bases; bases outside gene matches: 9. CDR3 sequence: CASKGTDASQPQHF. Written as DNA, the CDR3 is TGTGCCAGTAAAGGGACAGACGCGTCTCAGCCCCAGCATTTT.

The chain employs TRBV18 and TRBJ1-2; 10 bases are shared with TRBD1. The V gene end was trimmed by 3 bases and the J gene end by 8 bases; junction bases not matched to a gene: 12. The CDR3 extends over 16 amino acids. Germline V gene sequence: CDR1 KGHSH, CDR2 LQKENI. This CDR3 reads CASSPGDGQGGFGYTF. The CDR3 coding sequence is TGTGCCAGCTCACCGGGAGACGGACAGGGGGGATTCGGCTACACCTTC.

This chain connects TRBV5-1 to TRBJ2-1; 10 bases match TRBD2. The germline CDR1 and CDR2 sequences are SGHRS and YFSETQ. The CDR3 has 15 residues. V lost 3 bases to trimming and J lost 6 bases; unmatched junction nucleotides: 6. CDR3 coding DNA: TGCGCCAGCAGCTCAACCGGGACTAGCGTCAATGAGCAGTTCTTC. Translation: CASSSTGTSVNEQFF.

V and J are TRBV18 and TRBJ2-7, with 13 nucleotides matching TRBD2. The CDR3 is 16 residues long. Germline CDR1 reads KGHSH; CDR2 reads LQKENI. The ends lost 3 bases at V and 3 bases at J; junction bases unmatched: 5. The CDR3 region has the DNA TGTGCCAGCTCACCTCTCGGACTAGCGGGAGTCTACGAGCAGTACTTC. Translation gives CASSPLGLAGVYEQYF.

V and J are TRBV2 and TRBJ1-2; D may be TRBD1 (6 bases). The germline gives CDR1 SNHLY, CDR2 FYNNEI. The CDR3 totals 17 residues. V lost 2 bases to trimming and J lost 4 bases, with 20 bases between them. The CDR3 spells CASSELVLGTLVYGYTF. Here the CDR3 DNA reads TGTGCCAGCAGTGAATTGGTACTCGGGACACTTGTCTATGGCTACACCTTC.

Details on this clone: The junction and the germline gene differ at one end; a read error may be behind it. The J gene is TRBJ2-1, the V gene TRBV7-7; D is possibly TRBD2 (7 bases). Germline V CDR1 and CDR2: SSHAT, FNYEAQ (reference sequence). The CDR3 spans 14 residues. DNA of the CDR3: TGTGCTAGCAGCTGGGGGCTAGCGGACAATGAGCAGTTCTTC. Translation: CASSWGLADNEQFF.

The chain joins TRBV5-1 to TRBJ1-5, with D possibly matching TRBD1 (5 bases). The V end was cut by 0 bases, the J end by 9 bases, with 13 bases between. Germline V CDR1 and CDR2: SGHRS, YFSETQ. The CDR3 is made up of 14 amino acids. In DNA, the CDR3 is TGCGCCAGCAGCTTGGGTTCGGGGGATAGGCCCCAGCATTTT. It specifies CASSLGSGDRPQHF.

This rearrangement joins TRBV29-1 to TRBJ1-6, with D possibly TRBD1 on 6 matching bases. The CDR3 runs to 16 residues. Germline CDR1 is SQVTM and CDR2 is ANQGSEA. V shed 4 bases and J shed 0 bases, with 13 bases lying between them. CDR3 in DNA: TGCAGCGTTGGCGACAGGCTGAGCTCCTATAATTCACCCCTCCACTTT. It codes for CSVGDRLSSYNSPLHF.

V gene TRBV11-2 combines with J gene TRBJ2-1; 9 bases line up with TRBD1. Trimming took 1 base from V and 9 from J; bases not matched to a gene: 7. CDR1 and CDR2 (germline): SGHAT, FQNNGV. CDR3 length: 15 amino acids. Here the CDR3 DNA reads TGTGCCAGCAGCTTAGGAGGACAGGGGTTTCGTGAGCAGTTCTTC. Translated, it gives CASSLGGQGFREQFF.

The DNA of the CDR3 is TGTGCCAGCAGCTTGGGTAGGCTAGCGGGCCGGGAGCTGTTTTTT. Its translation is CASSLGRLAGRELFF. The chain employs TRBV5-4 and TRBJ2-2; TRBD2 aligns across 8 bases. CDR1 is SGHNT and CDR2 is YYREEE in the germline V gene (reference sequence). V lost 0 bases and J lost 9; bases outside the gene matches: 7. The CDR3 spans 15 residues.

J is TRBJ2-1 and V is TRBV5-1; D gene unclear. V was cut by 0 bases and J by 5 bases, with 12 bases left in between. Germline CDR1 and CDR2: SGHRS and YFSETQ. The CDR3 covers 15 residues. The CDR3 region has the DNA TGCGCCAGCAGCTTGGTGGCAGCTGGAGACAATGAGCAGTTCTTC. Its translation is CASSLVAAGDNEQFF.

This chain joins TRBV28 and TRBJ2-7; D is unclear. V dropped 10 bases and J dropped 2 bases, with 12 bases sitting between them. CDR1 is MDHEN and CDR2 is SYDVKM in the germline V gene. This CDR3 has 12 residues. The CDR3 sequence: CAITDSTYEQYF. The DNA of the CDR3 is TGTGCCATAACCGACTCTACCTACGAGCAGTACTTC.

The genes are TRBV5-1 and TRBJ2-7; 15 positions match TRBD2. Trimming cost V 4 bases and J 5 bases; bases outside gene matches: 4. The CDR3 spans 15 residues. Germline CDR1 and CDR2: SGHRS and YFSETQ. The CDR3 here is CASSAGTSGRNEQYF. CDR3 DNA sequence: TGCGCCAGCAGCGCTGGGACTAGCGGGAGGAACGAGCAGTACTTC.

The chain uses TRBV11-3 and TRBJ2-7; no clear D gene. CDR3 size: 14 residues. Trimming removed 1 base from V and 2 bases from J, with 9 bases in between. Germline lookup yields CDR1 SGHNT and CDR2 YENEEA. The CDR3: CASSLGSATYEQYF. DNA for the CDR3: TGTGCCAGCAGCTTAGGTTCAGCGACCTACGAGCAGTACTTC.

The CDR3 protein is CASSATGGNNEQFF. CDR3 DNA: TGTGCCAGCAGTGCTACGGGAGGAAACAATGAGCAGTTCTTC. This chain uses TRBV6-4 with TRBJ2-1; 7 bases line up with TRBD2. The V gene end was trimmed by 4 bases and the J gene end by 5 bases; junction bases not matched to a gene: 5. CDR1 is MRHNA and CDR2 is SNTAGT in the germline V gene. This CDR3 spans 14 amino acids.

The chain combines TRBV12-5 with TRBJ2-3; 15 nucleotides align to TRBD2. Trimming at V came to 4 bases and at J to 0 bases, leaving 8 bases not matched to a gene. The CDR3 consists of 19 residues. Per germline, CDR1 LGHNT and CDR2 FRNRAP. The DNA for the CDR3 is TGTGCTAGTGGTTCCCCCGGGACTAGCGGGAGGACTAGCACAGATACGCAGTATTTT. It translates to CASGSPGTSGRTSTDTQYF.